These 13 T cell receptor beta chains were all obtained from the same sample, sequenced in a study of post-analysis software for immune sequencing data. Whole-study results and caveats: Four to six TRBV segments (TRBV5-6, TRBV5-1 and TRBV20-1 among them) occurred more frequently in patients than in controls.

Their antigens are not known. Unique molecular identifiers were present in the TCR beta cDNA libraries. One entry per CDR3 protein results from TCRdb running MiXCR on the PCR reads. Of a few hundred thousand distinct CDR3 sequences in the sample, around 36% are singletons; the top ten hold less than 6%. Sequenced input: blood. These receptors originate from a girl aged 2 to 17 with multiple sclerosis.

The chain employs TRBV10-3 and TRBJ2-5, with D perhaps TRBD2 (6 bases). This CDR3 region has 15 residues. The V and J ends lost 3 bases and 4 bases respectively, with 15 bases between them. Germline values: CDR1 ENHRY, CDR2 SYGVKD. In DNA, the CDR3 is TGTGCCATCAGTGAAACTAGCTGGGAGAGAGAGACCCAGTACTTC. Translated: CAISETSWERETQYF.

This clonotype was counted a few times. As DNA, the CDR3 is TGTGCCAGCAGTCGGGAGCCCCTCGGGATAGGCTACACCTTC. Its translation: CASSREPLGIGYTF. The chain is built from TRBV6-5 and TRBJ1-2; the D is unclear. Germline loops: CDR1 MNHEY, CDR2 SVGAGI. Trimming removed 5 bases from V and 8 bases from J, with 18 bases in between. This CDR3 region has 14 residues.

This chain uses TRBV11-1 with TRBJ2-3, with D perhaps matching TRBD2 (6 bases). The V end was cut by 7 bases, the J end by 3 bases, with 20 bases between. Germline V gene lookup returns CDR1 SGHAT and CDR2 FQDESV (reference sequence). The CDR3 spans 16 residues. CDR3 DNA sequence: TGTGCCAGCATCCAGGACGGGACTGCCCCAACAGATACGCAGTATTTT. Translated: CASIQDGTAPTDTQYF.

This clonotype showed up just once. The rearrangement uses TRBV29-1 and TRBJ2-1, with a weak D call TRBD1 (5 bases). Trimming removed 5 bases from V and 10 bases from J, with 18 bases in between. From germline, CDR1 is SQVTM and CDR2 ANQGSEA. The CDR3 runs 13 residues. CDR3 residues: CSVFSRASYEQFF. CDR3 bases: TGCAGCGTTTTTTCCAGGGCCTCCTACGAGCAGTTCTTC.

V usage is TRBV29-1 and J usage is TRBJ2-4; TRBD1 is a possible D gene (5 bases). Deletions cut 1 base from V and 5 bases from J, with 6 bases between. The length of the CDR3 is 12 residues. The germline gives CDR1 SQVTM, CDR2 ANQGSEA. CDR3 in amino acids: CSVEAGQNIQYF. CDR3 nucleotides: TGCAGCGTTGAAGCAGGGCAAAACATTCAGTACTTC.

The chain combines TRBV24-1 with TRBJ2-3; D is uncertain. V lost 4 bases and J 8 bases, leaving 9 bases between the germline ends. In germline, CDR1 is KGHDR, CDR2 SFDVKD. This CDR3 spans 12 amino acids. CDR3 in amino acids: CATSDLTGTQYF. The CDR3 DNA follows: TGTGCCACCAGTGACCTGACGGGTACGCAGTATTTT.

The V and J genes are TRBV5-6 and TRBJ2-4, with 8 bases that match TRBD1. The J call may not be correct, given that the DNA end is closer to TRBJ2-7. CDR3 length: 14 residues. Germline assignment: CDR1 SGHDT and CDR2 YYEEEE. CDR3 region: CASSWDRLSDEQYF. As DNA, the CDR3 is TGTGCCAGCAGCTGGGACAGGCTAAGTGACGAGCAGTACTTC.

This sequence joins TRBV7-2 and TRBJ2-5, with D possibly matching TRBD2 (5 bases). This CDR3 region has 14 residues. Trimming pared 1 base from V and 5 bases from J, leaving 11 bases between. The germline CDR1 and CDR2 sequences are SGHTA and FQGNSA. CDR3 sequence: CASSLVLGPETQYF. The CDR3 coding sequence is TGTGCCAGCAGCTTAGTACTAGGGCCGGAGACCCAGTACTTC.

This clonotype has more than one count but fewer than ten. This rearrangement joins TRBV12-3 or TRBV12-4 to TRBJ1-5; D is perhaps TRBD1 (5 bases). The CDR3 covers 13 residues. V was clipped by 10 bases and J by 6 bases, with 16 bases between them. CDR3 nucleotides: TGTGCCACCAGGACGGGGGTAGGTCAGCCCCAGCATTTT. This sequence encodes CATRTGVGQPQHF.

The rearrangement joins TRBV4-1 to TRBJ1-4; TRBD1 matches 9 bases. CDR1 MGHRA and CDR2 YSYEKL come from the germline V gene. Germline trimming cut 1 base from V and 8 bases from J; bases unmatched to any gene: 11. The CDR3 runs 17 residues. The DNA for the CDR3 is TGCGCCAGCAGCCAAGTCGGACTAGGACAGGGGAGGGAAAAACTGTTTTTT. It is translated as CASSQVGLGQGREKLFF.

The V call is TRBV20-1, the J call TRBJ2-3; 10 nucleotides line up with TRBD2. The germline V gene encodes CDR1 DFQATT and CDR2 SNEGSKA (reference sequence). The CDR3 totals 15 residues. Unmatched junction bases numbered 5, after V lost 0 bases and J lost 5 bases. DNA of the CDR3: TGCAGTGCTAGAGATATGCTAGCGGGGGTAGATACGCAGTATTTT. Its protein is CSARDMLAGVDTQYF.

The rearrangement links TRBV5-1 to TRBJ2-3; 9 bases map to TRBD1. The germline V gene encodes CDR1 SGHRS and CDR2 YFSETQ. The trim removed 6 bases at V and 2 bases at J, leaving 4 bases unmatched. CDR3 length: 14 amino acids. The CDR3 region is CASTGQGSTDTQYF. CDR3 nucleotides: TGCGCCAGCACCGGACAGGGGTCCACAGATACGCAGTATTTT.

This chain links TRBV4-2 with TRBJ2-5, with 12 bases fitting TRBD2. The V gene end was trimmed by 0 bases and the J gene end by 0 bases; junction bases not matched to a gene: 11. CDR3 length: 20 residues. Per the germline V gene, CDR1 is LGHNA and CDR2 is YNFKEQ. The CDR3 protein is CASSQDRASGGDKYQETQYF. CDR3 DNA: TGTGCCAGCAGCCAAGATAGGGCTAGCGGGGGGGACAAGTACCAAGAGACCCAGTACTTC.